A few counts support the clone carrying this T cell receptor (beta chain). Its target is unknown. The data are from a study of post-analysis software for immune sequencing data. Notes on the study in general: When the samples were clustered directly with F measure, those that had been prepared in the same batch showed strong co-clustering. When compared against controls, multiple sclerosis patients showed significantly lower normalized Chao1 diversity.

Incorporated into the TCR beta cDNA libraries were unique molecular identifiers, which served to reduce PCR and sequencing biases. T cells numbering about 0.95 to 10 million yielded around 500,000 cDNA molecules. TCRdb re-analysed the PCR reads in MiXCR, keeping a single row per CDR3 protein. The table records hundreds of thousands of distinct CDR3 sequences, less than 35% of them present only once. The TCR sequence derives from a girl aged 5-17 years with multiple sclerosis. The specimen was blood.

CDR3 residues: CASSLQSVGTSSYNEQFF. CDR3 coding DNA: TGCGCCAGCAGCCTTCAAAGCGTCGGGACTTCGTCCTACAATGAGCAGTTCTTC. V is TRBV4-3 and J is TRBJ2-1; possible D gene TRBD2, 6 bases. The V gene's germline CDR1 is LGHNA and CDR2 YSLEER. This CDR3 spans 18 amino acids. Trimming pared 4 bases from V and 1 base from J, leaving 20 bases between.